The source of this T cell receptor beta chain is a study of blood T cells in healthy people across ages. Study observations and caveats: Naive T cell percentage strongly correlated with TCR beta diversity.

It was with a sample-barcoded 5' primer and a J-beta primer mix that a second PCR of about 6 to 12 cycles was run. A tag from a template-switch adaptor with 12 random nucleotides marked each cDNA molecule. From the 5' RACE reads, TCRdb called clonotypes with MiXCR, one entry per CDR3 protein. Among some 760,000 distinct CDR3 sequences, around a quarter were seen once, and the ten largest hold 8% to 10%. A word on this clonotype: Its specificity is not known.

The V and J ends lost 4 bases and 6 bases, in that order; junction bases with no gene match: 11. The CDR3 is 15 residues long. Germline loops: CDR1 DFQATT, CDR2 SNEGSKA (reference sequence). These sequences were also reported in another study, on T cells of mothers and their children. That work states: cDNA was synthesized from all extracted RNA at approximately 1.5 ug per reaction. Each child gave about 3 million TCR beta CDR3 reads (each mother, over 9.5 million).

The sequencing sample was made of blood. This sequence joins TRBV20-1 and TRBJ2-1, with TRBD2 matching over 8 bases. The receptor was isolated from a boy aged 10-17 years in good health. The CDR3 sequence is CSATETRTSTNEQFF. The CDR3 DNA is TGCAGTGCTACAGAAACACGGACTAGCACCAATGAGCAGTTCTTC.